The rows below give T cell receptor beta chains drawn from one sample of a study of beta chain features in type 1 diabetes. The assay was immunoSEQ multiplex PCR, and TCRdb's table has in-frame clones only and misses some. The table includes some 150,000 clones, about 50% detected once. Sequenced input: Tregs from blood. Receptors originate from a man aged 18 to 29 in good health. The CDR3 runs from the conserved cysteine through the conserved F or W. Fields, in order: D gene, V gene, J gene, clone size, CDR3 DNA, CDR3 protein. The D gene is left open where the match is weak. Expanded clones get a size class; other rows say once, few or many, or leave the size out.

.,TRBV6-1,TRBJ2-5,.,TGTGCCAGCAGTGAAACTACCCTAGTAGAGACCCAGTACTTC,CASSETTLVETQYF
.,TRBV30,TRBJ2-2,few,TGTGCCTGGACTTTAGTGAACACCGGGGAGCTGTTTTTT,CAWTLVNTGELFF
.,TRBV28,TRBJ2-7,few,TGTGCCAGCAGTTTAATCGGGAACCTCAACTTC,CASSLIGNLNF
TRBD1,TRBV6-5,TRBJ1-2,few,TGTGCCAGCCGGCTTGGACAGGGGATGCGGGGCTACACCTTC,CASRLGQGMRGYTF
.,TRBV7-9,TRBJ2-3,few,TGTGCCAGCAGCTTAGGTTCAGGGGGCACAGATACGCAGTATTTT,CASSLGSGGTDTQYF
.,TRBV21-1,TRBJ2-1,.,.,CASSKADGWGDGNEQFF
.,TRBV7-8,TRBJ1-4,.,TGTGCCAGCAGCTTATCATCCAGGGACTTTGCAACTAATGAAAAACTGTTTTTT,CASSLSSRDFATNEKLFF
.,TRBV5-1,TRBJ1-1,.,TGCGCCAGCAGCTTGGCTCAGGGCTGGACTGAAGCTTTCTTT,CASSLAQGWTEAFF
.,TRBV29-1,TRBJ2-7,once,TGCAGCGCTAGGGTTCGGGAGTACTTCTCCTACGAGCAGTACTTC,CSARVREYFSYEQYF
TRBD2,TRBV10-3,TRBJ2-2,.,TGTGCCATCAGTGGGGGACTATCCGGGGAGCTGTTTTTT,CAISGGLSGELFF
TRBD2,TRBV4-1,TRBJ2-2,.,TGCGCCAGCAGCCAGGGAGCGGGAGGGCCGGTTCGAACCGGGGAGCTGTTTTTT,CASSQGAGGPVRTGELFF
.,TRBV7-8,TRBJ1-1,.,TGTGCCAGCAGCTTTCGGTTTCCGAACACTGAAGCTTTCTTT,CASSFRFPNTEAFF
.,TRBV27,TRBJ2-7,.,TGTGCCAGCAGAAATTACGTACGGGAAGCCACCTACGAGCAGTACTTC,CASRNYVREATYEQYF
TRBD2,TRBV28,TRBJ2-7,.,TGTGCCAGCAGTTCGGACCCTAGCGGGAGTTGGTACGAGCAGTACTTC,CASSSDPSGSWYEQYF
.,TRBV7-6,TRBJ2-5,.,TGTGCCAGCAGCGTATACCAAGAGACCCAGTACTTC,CASSVYQETQYF
.,TRBV7-2,TRBJ1-2,few,TGTGCCAGCAGCCTCAGATACTATGGCTACACCTTC,CASSLRYYGYTF
TRBD2,TRBV30,TRBJ2-5,few,TGTGCCTGGAAGACCGGGGGGGAGACCCAGTACTTC,CAWKTGGETQYF
.,TRBV18,TRBJ2-7,.,TGTGCCAGCTCACCGGGCAGGGCGGTCTACGAGCAGTACTTC,CASSPGRAVYEQYF
.,TRBV7-2,TRBJ1-1,few,TGTGCCAGCAGCTTAATGGGCCCGACCACTGAAGCTTTCTTT,CASSLMGPTTEAFF
.,TRBV30,TRBJ2-7,few,TGTGCCTGGAGCTCTCCTCCCTCCGAGCAGTACTTC,CAWSSPPSEQYF
.,TRBV9,TRBJ1-3,once,TGTGCCAGCAGTACAGGAGGGCAGGCTGGAAACACCATATATTTT,CASSTGGQAGNTIYF
.,TRBV28,TRBJ2-5,.,TGTGCCAGCAGTTCCAGCAGGGAGACCCAGTACTTC,CASSSSRETQYF
TRBD1,TRBV7-8,TRBJ2-7,few,TGTGCCAGCAGCTCCTCCTACGCCCTTCTGGGGACAGGGAACTACGAGCAGTACTTC,CASSSSYALLGTGNYEQYF
TRBD1,TRBV2,TRBJ2-3,.,TGTGCCAGCAGACGACAGGGGACAGATACGCAGTATTTT,CASRRQGTDTQYF
.,TRBV4-3,TRBJ2-1,few,TGCGCCAGCAGCCAAGATTGGACTGTGATGAGTGAGCAGTTCTTC,CASSQDWTVMSEQFF
.,TRBV7-9,TRBJ1-6,.,TGTGCCAGCAGCTTTACCGCCCGAGGGGGCTATAATTCACCCCTCCACTTT,CASSFTARGGYNSPLHF
TRBD2,TRBV4-1,TRBJ2-4,few,TGCGCCAGCAGCCAGGAGGGACTAGCGGGGGACGGGAACATTCAGTACTTC,CASSQEGLAGDGNIQYF
.,TRBV15,TRBJ1-2,once,TGTGCCACCAGCAGAGATTATTCGTCTAACTATGGCTACACCTTC,CATSRDYSSNYGYTF
TRBD1,TRBV2,TRBJ1-4,.,TGTGCCAGCAGTGAAAGGACAGGGAATGAAAAACTGTTTTTT,CASSERTGNEKLFF
TRBD2,TRBV4-2,TRBJ2-1,few,TGTGCCAGCAGCCAAGGGGCCTATCACCAGCGGGAGAAAGATGAGCAGTTCTTC,CASSQGAYHQREKDEQFF
TRBD2,TRBV7-9,TRBJ2-1,.,TGTGCCAGCAGCTTCCCCTCCGGGACTAGCGGTTACAATGAGCAGTTCTTC,CASSFPSGTSGYNEQFF
.,TRBV29-1,TRBJ2-3,few,TGCAGCGTTGACAACAGCTTTAGCACAGATACGCAGTATTTT,CSVDNSFSTDTQYF
.,TRBV6-6,TRBJ1-1,.,TGTGCCAGCTTAGGGGGTTCGGACACTGAAGCTTTCTTT,CASLGGSDTEAFF
TRBD1,TRBV6-5,TRBJ2-1,.,TGTGCCAGCAGCAGGGACAGGGGAATAGTCAATGAGCAGTTCTTC,CASSRDRGIVNEQFF
.,TRBV11-1,TRBJ2-4,.,TGTGCCAGCAGCTTATCGGTCGGTGCCAAAAACATTCAGTACTTC,CASSLSVGAKNIQYF
TRBD1,TRBV5-1,TRBJ2-7,few,TGCGCCAGCAGCCCGGGACAGGGGGTCTACGAGCAGTACTTC,CASSPGQGVYEQYF
.,TRBV29-1,TRBJ2-4,few,TGCAGCACCAGGACTGGGAACTTTCAGTACTTC,CSTRTGNFQYF
TRBD2,TRBV4-2,TRBJ2-5,.,TGTGCCAGCAGCCAAGGTATACTAGCGGAGACCCAGTACTTC,CASSQGILAETQYF
TRBD2,TRBV4-1,TRBJ2-6,.,TGCGCCAGCAGCCAGGGGCGGGGGTCTGGGGCCAACGTCCTGACTTTC,CASSQGRGSGANVLTF
TRBD1,TRBV30,TRBJ2-1,.,TGTGCCTGGAGTGTAGGGACAGCTAACCAGTTCTTC,CAWSVGTANQFF
.,TRBV10-3,TRBJ2-7,.,TGTGCCATCAGTGGAGTTGGGCTGTCCTACGAGCAGTACTTC,CAISGVGLSYEQYF
TRBD1,TRBV28,TRBJ2-7,.,TGTGCCAGCAATAAACCGGGACAGGGGGCCTACGAGCAGTACTTC,CASNKPGQGAYEQYF
TRBD1,TRBV30,TRBJ2-3,.,TGTGCCTGGAGTAGGGGGCAGGGAAGGGTCACAGATACGCAGTATTTT,CAWSRGQGRVTDTQYF
TRBD1,TRBV6-5,TRBJ1-1,.,TGTGCCAGCAGATCACAGGGGAGCAGCACTGAAGCTTTCTTT,CASRSQGSSTEAFF
.,TRBV14,TRBJ1-3,few,TGTGCCAGCAGCCCCACACGGGGGGCATCTGGAAACACCATATATTTT,CASSPTRGASGNTIYF
.,TRBV30,TRBJ1-1,.,TGTGCCTGGAGATCTTTTTGGGGGGAGAACACTGAAGCTTTCTTT,CAWRSFWGENTEAFF
TRBD1,TRBV19,TRBJ2-7,few,TGTGCCAGTAGTATATCCACAGGGGGCTACGAGCAGTACTTC,CASSISTGGYEQYF
TRBD1,TRBV19,TRBJ1-1,.,TGTGCCAGTAGTACTCAGGGGGTGCGTGGAATGAACACTGAAGCTTTCTTT,CASSTQGVRGMNTEAFF
TRBD1,TRBV27,TRBJ1-2,.,TGTGCCAGCAGTGCCGGACAGGGATATGGCTACACCTTC,CASSAGQGYGYTF
.,TRBV5-5,TRBJ1-1,.,TGTGCCAGCAGCCCGAGGACAGCCCTAGGTGAAGCTTTCTTT,CASSPRTALGEAFF
.,TRBV9,TRBJ1-3,.,TGTGCCAGCTCGACAGGCAAATCTGGAAACACCATATATTTT,CASSTGKSGNTIYF
TRBD1,TRBV27,TRBJ1-3,.,TGTGCCAGCAGTCCAACCGGGACAGGGAGCTCTGGAAACACCATATATTTT,CASSPTGTGSSGNTIYF
TRBD1,TRBV6-5,TRBJ2-7,few,TGTGCCAGCAGTTACCCGGGACAGGGGGTCTACGAGCAGTACTTC,CASSYPGQGVYEQYF
.,TRBV11-2,TRBJ1-1,.,TGTGCCAGCAGCTTAGACAGGAACACTGAAGCTTTCTTT,CASSLDRNTEAFF
.,TRBV18,TRBJ2-7,.,TGTGCCAGCTCCCCCGGGACACCGAACGAGCAGTACTTC,CASSPGTPNEQYF
TRBD1,TRBV6-5,TRBJ1-4,few,TGTGCCAGCAGTTACTCGCCAGGGGGCCGTGAAAAACTGTTTTTT,CASSYSPGGREKLFF
.,TRBV11-1,TRBJ1-2,.,TGTGCCAGCAGGCCTCCAGGGCGCCACTATGGCTACACCTTC,CASRPPGRHYGYTF
TRBD1,TRBV7-3,TRBJ1-6,.,TGTGCCAGAAAACTTAGGGGGCGAAATTCACCCCTCCACTTT,CARKLRGRNSPLHF
.,TRBV29-1,TRBJ1-1,.,TGCAGCGTTGATGAGGGAATGAACACTGAAGCTTTCTTT,CSVDEGMNTEAFF